This T cell receptor beta chain was sequenced during a study of tumor and adjacent non-tumor tissue in lung cancer. At the level of the study: Aged 31 to 76 years, patients included 10 men and 4 to 6 women with stage I to III disease. Samples averaged around 3.9 million productive TCRbeta reads each. Study conclusions and caveats: Tumor TCR diversity, when higher, was linked to shorter survival.

The library came from three nested PCR rounds adapted from ARM-PCR protocols. A single record per CDR3 protein comes from TCRdb applying MiXCR to the multiplex PCR reads. The table includes under 45,000 distinct CDR3 sequences, around three fifths detected once. This sample's RNA came from whole unsorted tissue. The normal lung tissue was taken more than 3 cm from the tumor edge. This CDR3 has 17 amino acids. The germline CDR1 and CDR2 sequences are MNHNS and SASEGT. Germline trimming cut 11 bases from V and 3 bases from J; bases unmatched to any gene: 18. In regard to this clonotype: Antigen: not known.

The sequence was obtained from a man over 45 with non-small cell lung cancer. The J gene is TRBJ2-5, the V gene TRBV6-1, with TRBD1 matching 10 bases. Sequencing was performed on distant non-tumor lung tissue. The CDR3 coding sequence is TGTGCCGTCTTAAGGACAGGGGGAGGTCTTGAGGAAGAGACCCAGTACTTC. Protein product: CAVLRTGGGLEEETQYF.